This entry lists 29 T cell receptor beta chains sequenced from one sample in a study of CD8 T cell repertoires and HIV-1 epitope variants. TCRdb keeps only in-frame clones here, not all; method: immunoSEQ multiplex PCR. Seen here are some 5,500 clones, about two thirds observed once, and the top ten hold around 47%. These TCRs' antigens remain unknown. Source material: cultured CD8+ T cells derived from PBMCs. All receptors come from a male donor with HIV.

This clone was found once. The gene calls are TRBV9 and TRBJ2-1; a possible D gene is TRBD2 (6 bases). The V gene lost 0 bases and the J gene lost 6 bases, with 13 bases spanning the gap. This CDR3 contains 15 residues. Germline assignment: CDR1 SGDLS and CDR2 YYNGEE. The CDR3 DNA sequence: TGTGCCAGCAGCGTAGAGAAAGCGGGTACCAATGAGCAGTTCTTC. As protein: CASSVEKAGTNEQFF.

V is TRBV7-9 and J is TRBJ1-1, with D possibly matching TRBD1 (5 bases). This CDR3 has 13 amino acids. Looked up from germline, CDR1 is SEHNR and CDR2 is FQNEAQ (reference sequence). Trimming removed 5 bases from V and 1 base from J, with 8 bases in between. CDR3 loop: CASSAGQNTEAFF. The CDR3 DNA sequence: TGTGCCAGCAGCGCCGGACAGAACACTGAAGCTTTCTTT. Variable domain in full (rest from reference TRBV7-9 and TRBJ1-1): DTGVSQNPRHKITKRGQNVTFRCDPISEHNRLYWYRQTLGQGPEFLTYFQNEAQLEKSRLLSDRFSAERPKGSFSTLEIQRTEQGDSAMYLCASSAGQNTEAFFGQGTRLTVV.

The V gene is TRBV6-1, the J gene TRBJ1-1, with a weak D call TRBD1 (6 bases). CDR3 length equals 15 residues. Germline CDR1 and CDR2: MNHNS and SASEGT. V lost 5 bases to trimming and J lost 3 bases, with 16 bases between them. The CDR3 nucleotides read TGTGCCAGCAGTTCGGCAGGGGTTTTGGACACTGAAGCTTTCTTT. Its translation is CASSSAGVLDTEAFF.

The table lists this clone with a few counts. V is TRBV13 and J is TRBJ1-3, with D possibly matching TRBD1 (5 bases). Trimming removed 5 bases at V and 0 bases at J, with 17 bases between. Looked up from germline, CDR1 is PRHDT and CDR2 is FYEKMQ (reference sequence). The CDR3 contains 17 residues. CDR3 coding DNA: TGTGCCAGCAGCGGTGGATTTGGGGCTAGCTCTGGAAACACCATATATTTT. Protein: CASSGGFGASSGNTIYF.

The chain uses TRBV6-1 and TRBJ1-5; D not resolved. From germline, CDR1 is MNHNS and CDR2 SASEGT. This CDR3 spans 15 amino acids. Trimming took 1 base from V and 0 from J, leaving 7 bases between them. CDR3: CASSEGLNSNQPQHF. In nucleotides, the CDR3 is TGTGCCAGCAGTGAAGGATTGAATAGCAATCAGCCCCAGCATTTT.

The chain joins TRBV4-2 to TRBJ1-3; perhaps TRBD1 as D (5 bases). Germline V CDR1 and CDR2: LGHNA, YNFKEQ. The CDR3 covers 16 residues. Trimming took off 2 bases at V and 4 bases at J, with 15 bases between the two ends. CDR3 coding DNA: TGTGCCAGCAGCCAACTTCTAGGGGAATTGGGAAACACCATATATTTT. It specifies CASSQLLGELGNTIYF.

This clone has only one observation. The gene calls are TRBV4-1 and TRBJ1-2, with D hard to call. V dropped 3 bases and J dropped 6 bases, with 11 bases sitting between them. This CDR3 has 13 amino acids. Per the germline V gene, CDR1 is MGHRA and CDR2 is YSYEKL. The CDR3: CASSHRTGDGYTF. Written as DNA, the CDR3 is TGCGCCAGCAGCCACAGAACTGGGGATGGCTACACCTTC.

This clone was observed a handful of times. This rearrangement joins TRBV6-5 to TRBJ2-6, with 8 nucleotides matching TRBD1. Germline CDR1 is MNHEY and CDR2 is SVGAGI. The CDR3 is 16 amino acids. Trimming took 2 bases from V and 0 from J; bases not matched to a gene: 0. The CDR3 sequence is CASSYTGGSGANVLTF. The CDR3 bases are TGTGCCAGCAGTTACACAGGGGGCTCTGGGGCCAACGTCCTGACTTTC.

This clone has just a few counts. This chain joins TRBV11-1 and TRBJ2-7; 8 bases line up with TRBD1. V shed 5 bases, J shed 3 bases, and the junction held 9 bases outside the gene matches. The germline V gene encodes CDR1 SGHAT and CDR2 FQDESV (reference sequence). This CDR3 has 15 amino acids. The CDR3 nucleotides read TGTGCCAGCAGCGAACCGGACAGGGAATACTACGAGCAGTACTTC. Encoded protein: CASSEPDREYYEQYF.

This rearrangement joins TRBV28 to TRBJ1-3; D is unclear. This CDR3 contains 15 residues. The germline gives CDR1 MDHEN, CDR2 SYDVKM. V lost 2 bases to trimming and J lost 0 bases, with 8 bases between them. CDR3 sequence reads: CASSLRRSSGNTIYF. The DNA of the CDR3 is TGTGCCAGCAGTTTAAGGCGGTCCTCTGGAAACACCATATATTTT. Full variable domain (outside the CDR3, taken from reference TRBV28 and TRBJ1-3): DVKVTQSSRYLVKRTGEKVFLECVQDMDHENMFWYRQDPGLGLRLIYFSYDVKMKEKGDIPEGYSVSREKKERFSLILESASTNQTSMYLCASSLRRSSGNTIYFGEGSWLTVV.

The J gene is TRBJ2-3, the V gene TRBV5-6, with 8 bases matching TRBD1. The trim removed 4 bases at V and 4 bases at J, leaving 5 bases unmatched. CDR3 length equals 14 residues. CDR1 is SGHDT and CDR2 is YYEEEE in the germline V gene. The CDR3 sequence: CASSVIQGADTQYF. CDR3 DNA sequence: TGTGCCAGCAGCGTCATACAGGGGGCAGATACGCAGTATTTT.

The CDR3: CASSEGQGRRYGYTF. CDR3 in DNA: TGTGCCAGCAGTGAGGGACAGGGGCGCAGGTATGGCTACACCTTC. This chain connects TRBV6-1 to TRBJ1-2, with 10 bases lining up with TRBD1. This CDR3 contains 15 residues. J was trimmed by 5 bases and V by 3 bases; bases with no gene match: 6. CDR1 is MNHNS, CDR2 SASEGT, per germline.

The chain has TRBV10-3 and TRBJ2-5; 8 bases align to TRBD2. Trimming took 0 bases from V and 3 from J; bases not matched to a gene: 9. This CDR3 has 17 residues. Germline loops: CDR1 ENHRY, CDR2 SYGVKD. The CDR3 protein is CAISESGLAGIKETQYF. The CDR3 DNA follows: TGTGCCATCAGTGAGTCTGGCCTAGCGGGCATCAAAGAGACCCAGTACTTC.

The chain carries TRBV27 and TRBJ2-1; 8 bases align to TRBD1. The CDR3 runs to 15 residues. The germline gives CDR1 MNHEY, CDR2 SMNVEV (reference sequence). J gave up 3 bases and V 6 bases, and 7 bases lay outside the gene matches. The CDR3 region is CASSLEGTGYNEQFF. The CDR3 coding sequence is TGTGCCAGCAGCTTAGAAGGGACAGGCTACAATGAGCAGTTCTTC.

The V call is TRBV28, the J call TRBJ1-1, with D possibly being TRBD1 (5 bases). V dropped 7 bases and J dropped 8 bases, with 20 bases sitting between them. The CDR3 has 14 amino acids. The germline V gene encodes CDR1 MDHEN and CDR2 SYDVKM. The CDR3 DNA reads TGTGCCAGCACCCCTGGGGCACGGGTGCCCGAAGCTTTCTTT. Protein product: CASTPGARVPEAFF. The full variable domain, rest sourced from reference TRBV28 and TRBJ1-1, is DVKVTQSSRYLVKRTGEKVFLECVQDMDHENMFWYRQDPGLGLRLIYFSYDVKMKEKGDIPEGYSVSREKKERFSLILESASTNQTSMYLCASTPGARVPEAFFGQGTRLTVV.

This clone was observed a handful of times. The CDR3 DNA reads as TGTGCCACTTTAGCGGGAGGGGGTGAGCAGTACTTC. Its translation: CATLAGGGEQYF. V gene TRBV6-5 combines with J gene TRBJ2-7; TRBD2 aligns across 11 bases. Germline V gene sequence: CDR1 MNHEY, CDR2 SVGAGI. The CDR3 has 12 amino acids. Losses at the gene ends were 10 bases for V and 7 bases for J; bases not matched to a gene: 6.

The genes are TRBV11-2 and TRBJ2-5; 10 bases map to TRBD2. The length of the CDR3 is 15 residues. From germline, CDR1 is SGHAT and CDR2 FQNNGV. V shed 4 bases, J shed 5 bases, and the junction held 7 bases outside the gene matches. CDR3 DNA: TGTGCCAGCAGCTCCCTAGCGGGGGAAGGGGAGACCCAGTACTTC. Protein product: CASSSLAGEGETQYF.

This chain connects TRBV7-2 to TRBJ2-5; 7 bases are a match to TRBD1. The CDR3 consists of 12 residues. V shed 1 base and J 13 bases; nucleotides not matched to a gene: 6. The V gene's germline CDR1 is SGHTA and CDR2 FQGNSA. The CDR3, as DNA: TGTGCCAGCAGCTTAGATTCGACAGGGTCGTACTTC. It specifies CASSLDSTGSYF.

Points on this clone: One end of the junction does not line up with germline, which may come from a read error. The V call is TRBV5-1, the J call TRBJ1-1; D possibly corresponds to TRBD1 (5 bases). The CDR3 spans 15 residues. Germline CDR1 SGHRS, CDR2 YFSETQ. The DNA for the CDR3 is TGCGCCATCAGCTTGGGGCAGGGAGTGACCACTGAAGCTTTCTTT. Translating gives CAISLGQGVTTEAFF.

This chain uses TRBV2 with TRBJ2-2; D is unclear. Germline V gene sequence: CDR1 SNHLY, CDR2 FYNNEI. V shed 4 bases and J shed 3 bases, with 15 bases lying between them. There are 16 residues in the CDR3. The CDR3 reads CASSARVRVYTGELFF. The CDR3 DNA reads TGTGCCAGCAGTGCTCGGGTTCGGGTTTACACCGGGGAGCTGTTTTTT.

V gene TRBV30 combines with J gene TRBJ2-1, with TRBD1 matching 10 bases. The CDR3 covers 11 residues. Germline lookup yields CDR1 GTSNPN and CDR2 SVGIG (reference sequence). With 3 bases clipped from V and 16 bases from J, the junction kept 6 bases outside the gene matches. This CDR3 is CAWSSGTGDFF. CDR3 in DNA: TGTGCCTGGAGCAGCGGGACAGGGGATTTCTTC.

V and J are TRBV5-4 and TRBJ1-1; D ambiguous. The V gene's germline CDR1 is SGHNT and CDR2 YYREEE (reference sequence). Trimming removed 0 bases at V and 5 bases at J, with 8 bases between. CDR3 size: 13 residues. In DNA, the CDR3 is TGTGCCAGCAGCTTGGGCGTCAGGACTGAAGCTTTCTTT. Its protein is CASSLGVRTEAFF.

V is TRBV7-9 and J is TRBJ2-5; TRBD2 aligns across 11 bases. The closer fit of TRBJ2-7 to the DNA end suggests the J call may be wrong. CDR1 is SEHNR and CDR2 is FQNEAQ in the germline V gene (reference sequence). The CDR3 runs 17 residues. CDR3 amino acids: CASTGGTSGGNEYEQYF. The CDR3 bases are TGTGCCAGCACCGGCGGAACTAGCGGGGGTAACGAATACGAGCAGTACTTC.

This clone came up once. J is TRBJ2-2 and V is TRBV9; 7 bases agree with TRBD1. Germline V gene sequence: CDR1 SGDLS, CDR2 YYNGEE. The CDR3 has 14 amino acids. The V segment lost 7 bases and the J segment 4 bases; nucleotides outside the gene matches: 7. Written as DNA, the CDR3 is TGTGCCAGCGGCCCGACAGGGAGCACCGGGGAGCTGTTTTTT. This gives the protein CASGPTGSTGELFF.

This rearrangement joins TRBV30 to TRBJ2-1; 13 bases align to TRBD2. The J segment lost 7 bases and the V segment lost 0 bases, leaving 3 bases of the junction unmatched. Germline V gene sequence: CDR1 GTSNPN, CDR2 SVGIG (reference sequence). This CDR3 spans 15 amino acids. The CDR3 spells CAWSVLAGGNNEQFF. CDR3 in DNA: TGTGCCTGGAGTGTACTAGCGGGGGGGAATAATGAGCAGTTCTTC.

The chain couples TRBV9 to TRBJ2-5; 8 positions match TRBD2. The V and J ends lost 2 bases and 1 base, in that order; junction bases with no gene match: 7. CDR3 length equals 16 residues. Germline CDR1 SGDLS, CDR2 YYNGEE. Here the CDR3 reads CASSVGATSVQETQYF. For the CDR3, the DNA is TGTGCCAGCAGCGTGGGGGCGACTAGCGTCCAAGAGACCCAGTACTTC.

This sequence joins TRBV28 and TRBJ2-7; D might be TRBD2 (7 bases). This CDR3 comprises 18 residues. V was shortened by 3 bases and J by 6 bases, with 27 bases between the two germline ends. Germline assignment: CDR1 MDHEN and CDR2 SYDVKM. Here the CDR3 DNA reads TGTGCCAGCAGTTTCCGGCTAGCGGAAGGGGGTACTCCTATCGAGCAGTACTTC. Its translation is CASSFRLAEGGTPIEQYF.

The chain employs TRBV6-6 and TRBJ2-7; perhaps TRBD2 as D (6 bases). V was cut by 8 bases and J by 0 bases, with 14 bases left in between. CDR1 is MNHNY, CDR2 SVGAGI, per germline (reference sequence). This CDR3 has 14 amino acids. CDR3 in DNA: TGTGCCAGCTCCTACCCCGGGAGCTCCTACGAGCAGTACTTC. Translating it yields CASSYPGSSYEQYF.

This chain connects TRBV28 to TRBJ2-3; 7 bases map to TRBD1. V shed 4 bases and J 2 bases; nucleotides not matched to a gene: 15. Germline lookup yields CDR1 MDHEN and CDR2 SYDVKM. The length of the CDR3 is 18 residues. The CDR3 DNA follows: TGTGCCAGCAGTTCATCACTCCAAGGGACAGAAGCCACAGATACGCAGTATTTT. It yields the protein CASSSSLQGTEATDTQYF.